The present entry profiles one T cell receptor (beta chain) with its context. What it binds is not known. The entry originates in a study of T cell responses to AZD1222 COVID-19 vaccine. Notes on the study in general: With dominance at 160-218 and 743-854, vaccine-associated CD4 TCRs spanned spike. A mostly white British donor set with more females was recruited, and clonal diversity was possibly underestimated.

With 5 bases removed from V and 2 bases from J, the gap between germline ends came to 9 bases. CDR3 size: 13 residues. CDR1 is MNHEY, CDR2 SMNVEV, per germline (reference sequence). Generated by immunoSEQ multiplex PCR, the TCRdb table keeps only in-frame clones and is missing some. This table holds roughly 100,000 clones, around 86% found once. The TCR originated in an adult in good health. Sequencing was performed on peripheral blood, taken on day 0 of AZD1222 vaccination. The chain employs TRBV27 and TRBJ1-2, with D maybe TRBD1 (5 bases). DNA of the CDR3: TGTGCCAGCAGTACCAGGGTGAACTATGGCTACACCTTC. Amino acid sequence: CASSTRVNYGYTF.